This paragraph reports one T cell receptor beta chain. The time point was: blood from clinic visit 5 months post-surgery; TSC patient then seizure free. The CDR3 contains 13 residues. V dropped 4 bases and J dropped 7 bases, with 11 bases sitting between them. CDR1 and CDR2 (germline): SGHNT, YYREEE (reference sequence). The sample comes from a study of brain T cells in children with intractable seizures. Only in-frame clones appear in the TCRdb table, and some are missing; sequencing was by immunoSEQ multiplex PCR. The repertoire holds around 340,000 clones, with roughly 93% as singletons. The source of this sequence is a boy younger than two with tuberous sclerosis and intractable seizures. V and J are TRBV5-4 and TRBJ1-4; D gene uncertain. Sequencing was performed on peripheral blood, taken 4 to 6 months after surgery. This CDR3 is CASSRDLTEKLFF. The CDR3 DNA follows: TGTGCCAGCAGCCGGGATTTGACTGAAAAACTGTTTTTT.